One T cell receptor beta chain is described in this entry. Trimming took 5 bases from V and 5 from J; bases not matched to a gene: 6. CDR1 and CDR2 (germline): SGHVS, FNYEAQ. The CDR3 consists of 15 residues. This table comes from immunoSEQ multiplex PCR, and its TCRdb copy is limited to in-frame clones, with some not included. The sample contains over 200,000 clones, 75% to 90% of which appear only once. Recovered participants had two consecutive negative NP/OP PCR tests, healthcare professional clearance, or symptom resolution. This entry is derived from a study of blood T cell repertoires in COVID-19. About the research overall: There were acute and convalescent COVID-19 samples, and they came from the United States, Italy and Spain. PBMCs, B-cell-depleted T cells, or T cells provided the cDNA or gDNA that made up the material.

The receptor was derived from a man aged 40-50 years who had recovered from COVID-19. The sample consisted of PBMCs or T cells enriched from blood (not recorded which). The gene calls are TRBV7-6 and TRBJ2-1; TRBD1 agrees at 10 bases. The CDR3 DNA is TGTGCCAGCAGCCCCCGGGACAGGGGAAACAATGAGCAGTTCTTC. This sequence encodes CASSPRDRGNNEQFF. Based on the CDR3 plus reference TRBV7-6 and TRBJ2-1, the full variable domain is GAGVSQSPRYKVTKRGQDVALRCDPISGHVSLYWYRQALGQGPEFLTYFNYEAQQDKSGLPNDRFSAERPEGSISTLTIQRTEQRDSAMYRCASSPRDRGNNEQFFGPGTRLTVL.